Sequencing of this T cell receptor beta chain was carried out in a study of cytomegalovirus exposure and HLA in healthy donors. This CDR3 region has 15 residues. CDR1 and CDR2 (germline): MDHEN, SYDVKM. Deletions cut 5 bases from V and 3 bases from J, with 13 bases between. As concerns this clone: No antigen is known for it.

Study-wide findings and caveats: The authors judged a highly shared variant cluster likely a sequencing artifact. The sole available immune exposure information was CMV serostatus. In an earlier analysis, in around 590 donors, most V segments appeared productive either ~90% or ~30% of the time.

Researchers ran the PCR with 60 Vbeta and 13 Jbeta primers. Produced via immunoSEQ multiplex PCR; TCRdb's table is partial and in-frame only. In the table there are 55,000 to 80,000 clones, 70% to 75% of which are singletons. Sequencing was done on a sample of PBMCs. This sequence was found in a woman in her twenties or thirties in good health and CMV-seronegative. The chain joins TRBV28 to TRBJ1-4, with D possibly matching TRBD1 (6 bases). The CDR3 DNA reads as TGTGCCAGCAGTCTAGGGGGGGAAGCTAATGAAAAACTGTTTTTT. This gives the protein CASSLGGEANEKLFF.